At least ten counts were recorded for the clone carrying this TCR beta chain. What it recognizes is unknown. Total RNA came from unfractionated whole blood. These data originate in a study of human T cells and chemical hapten exposure. The wider study: TCR yields differed between samples (mainly from small differences in pooled library volume). Whole-study findings and limits: Sensitizing with DPC caused no change in TCRs above 1 in 1000 frequency.

Unique molecular identifiers were affixed to discrete cDNA molecules within the library. In the original processing: Ranging from roughly 23,224 to 700,000, TCR counts per sample had a median value of around 91,000. MiXCR, applied by TCRdb to the 5' RACE reads, yields one record per CDR3 protein. These V and J calls derive from TCRdb rather than the authors' analysis. The data contain 120,000 to 150,000 distinct CDR3 sequences, 3.5% to 5% of them singletons. CDR1 is ENHRY, CDR2 SYGVKD, per germline. With V trimmed by 10 bases and J by 4 bases, 3 bases remained unmatched. This CDR3 is 12 amino acids long.

The gene calls are TRBV10-3 and TRBJ1-5; 8 bases fit TRBD1. This TCR derives from a female donor in good health. The CDR3 sequence is CATGQGNQPQHF. For the CDR3, the DNA is TGTGCCACAGGACAGGGAAATCAGCCCCAGCATTTT.